This T cell receptor beta chain was identified during a study of identical twins' blood T cells. On the study more broadly: Roughly twelve libraries, six alpha and six beta, gave 50 million or so reads. Findings and caveats of the study: Twins reportedly had markedly more similar V usage than unrelated donors, even among out-of-frame TCRbeta clonotypes.

The CDR3 extends over 14 amino acids. V lost 2 bases and J lost 4; bases outside the gene matches: 4. CDR1 is SEHNR and CDR2 is FQNEAQ in the germline V gene (reference sequence). Worth noting for this clonotype: Its antigen remains unknown. A much bigger clone sits one base away, suggesting this may be a read error.

TCR cDNA libraries came from RNA via a modified published protocol. Each TCR cDNA library carried sample-specific barcodes on both ends. MiXCR, applied by TCRdb to the 5' RACE reads, yields one record per CDR3 protein. The sample contains roughly 380,000 distinct CDR3 sequences, around 30% of which appear only once. Specimen: PBMCs. This rearrangement joins TRBV7-9 to TRBJ1-1; 7 bases line up with TRBD1. This TCR was sampled from a woman aged 18 to 55 in good health. The CDR3 sequence is CASSLMAGGTEAFF. The DNA for the CDR3 is TGTGCCAGCAGCTTAATGGCAGGGGGCACTGAAGCTTTCTTT.